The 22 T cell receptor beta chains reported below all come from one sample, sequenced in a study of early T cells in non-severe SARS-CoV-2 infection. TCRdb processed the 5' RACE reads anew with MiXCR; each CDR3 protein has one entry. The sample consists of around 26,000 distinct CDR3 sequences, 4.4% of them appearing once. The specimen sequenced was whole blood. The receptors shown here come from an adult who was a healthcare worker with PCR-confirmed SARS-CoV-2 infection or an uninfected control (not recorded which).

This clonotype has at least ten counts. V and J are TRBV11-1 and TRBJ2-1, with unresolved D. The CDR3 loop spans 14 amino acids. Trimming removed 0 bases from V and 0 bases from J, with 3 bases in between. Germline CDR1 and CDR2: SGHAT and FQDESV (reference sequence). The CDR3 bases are TGTGCCAGCAGCTTAGCTAGCTCCTACAATGAGCAGTTCTTC. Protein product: CASSLASSYNEQFF.

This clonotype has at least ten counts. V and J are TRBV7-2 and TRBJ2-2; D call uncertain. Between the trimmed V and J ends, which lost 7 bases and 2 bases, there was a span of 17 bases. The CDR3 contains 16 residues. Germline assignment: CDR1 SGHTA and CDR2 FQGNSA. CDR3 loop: CASTNRGGRNTGELFF. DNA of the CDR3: TGTGCCAGCACCAACCGAGGCGGAAGAAACACCGGGGAGCTGTTTTTT.

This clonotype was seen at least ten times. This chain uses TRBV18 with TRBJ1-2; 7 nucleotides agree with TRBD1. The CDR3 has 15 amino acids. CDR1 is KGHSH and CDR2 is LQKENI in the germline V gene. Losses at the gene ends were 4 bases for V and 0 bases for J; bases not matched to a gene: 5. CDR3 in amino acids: CASSQNRGPNYGYTF. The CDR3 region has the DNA TGTGCCAGCTCACAGAACAGGGGTCCTAACTATGGCTACACCTTC.

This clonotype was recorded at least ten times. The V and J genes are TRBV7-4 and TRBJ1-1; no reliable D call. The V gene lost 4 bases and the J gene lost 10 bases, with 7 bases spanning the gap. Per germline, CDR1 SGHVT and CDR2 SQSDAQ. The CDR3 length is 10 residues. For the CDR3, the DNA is TGTGCCAGCAGCTCCCGGCTAGCTTTCTTT. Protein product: CASSSRLAFF.

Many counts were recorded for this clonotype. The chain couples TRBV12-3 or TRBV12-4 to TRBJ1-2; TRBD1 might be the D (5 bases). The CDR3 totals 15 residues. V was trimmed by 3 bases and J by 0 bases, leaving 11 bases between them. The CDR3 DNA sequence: TGTGCCAGCAGTTTCGAAGGGGTGACTAACTATGGCTACACCTTC. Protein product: CASSFEGVTNYGYTF.

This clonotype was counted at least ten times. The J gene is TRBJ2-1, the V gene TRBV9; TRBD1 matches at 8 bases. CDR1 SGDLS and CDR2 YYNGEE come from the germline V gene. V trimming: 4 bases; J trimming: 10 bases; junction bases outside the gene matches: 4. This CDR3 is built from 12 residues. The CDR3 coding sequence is TGTGCCAGCAGCTTCACAGGGGGGGAGCAGTTCTTC. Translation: CASSFTGGEQFF.

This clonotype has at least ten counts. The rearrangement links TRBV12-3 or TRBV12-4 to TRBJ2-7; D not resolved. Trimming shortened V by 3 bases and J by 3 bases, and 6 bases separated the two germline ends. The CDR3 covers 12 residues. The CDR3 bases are TGTGCCAGCAGTTTGGTCCTCTACGAGCAGTACTTC. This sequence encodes CASSLVLYEQYF.

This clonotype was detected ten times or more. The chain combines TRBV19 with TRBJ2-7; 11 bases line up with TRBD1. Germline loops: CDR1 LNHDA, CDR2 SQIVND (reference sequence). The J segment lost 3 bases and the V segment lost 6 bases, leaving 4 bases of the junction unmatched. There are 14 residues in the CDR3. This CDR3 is CASSPGTGGYEQYF. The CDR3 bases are TGTGCCAGTAGCCCCGGGACAGGGGGCTACGAGCAGTACTTC.

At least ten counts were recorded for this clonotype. The CDR3 here is CASSQTDSGNTIYF. CDR3 nucleotide sequence: TGTGCCAGCAGCCAGACAGACTCTGGAAACACCATATATTTT. J is TRBJ1-3 and V is TRBV3-1; perhaps TRBD1 as D (5 bases). Germline values: CDR1 LGHDT, CDR2 YNNKEL (reference sequence). The CDR3 runs 14 residues. Trimming cost V 3 bases and J 0 bases, with 6 bases left between them.

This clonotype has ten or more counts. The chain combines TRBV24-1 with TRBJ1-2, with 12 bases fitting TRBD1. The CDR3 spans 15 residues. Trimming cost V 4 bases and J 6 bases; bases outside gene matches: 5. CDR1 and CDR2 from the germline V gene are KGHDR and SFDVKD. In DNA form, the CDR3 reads TGTGCCACCAGTGAACCGGGACAGGGGGCGGATGGCTACACCTTC. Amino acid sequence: CATSEPGQGADGYTF.

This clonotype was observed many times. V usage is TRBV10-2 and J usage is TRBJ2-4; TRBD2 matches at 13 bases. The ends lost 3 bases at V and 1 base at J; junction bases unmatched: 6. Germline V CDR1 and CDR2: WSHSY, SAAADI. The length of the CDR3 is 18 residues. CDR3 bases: TGCGCCAGCAGTGAAACTAGCGGGGGGGCGGATGCCAAAAACATTCAGTACTTC. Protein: CASSETSGGADAKNIQYF.

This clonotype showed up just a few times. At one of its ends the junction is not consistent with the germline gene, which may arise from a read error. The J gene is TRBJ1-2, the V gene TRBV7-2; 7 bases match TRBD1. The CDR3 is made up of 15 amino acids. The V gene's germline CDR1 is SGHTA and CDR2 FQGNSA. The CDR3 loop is CVSSLAEDRPYGYTF. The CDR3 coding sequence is TGTGTCAGCAGCTTAGCAGAGGACAGGCCATATGGCTACACCTTC.

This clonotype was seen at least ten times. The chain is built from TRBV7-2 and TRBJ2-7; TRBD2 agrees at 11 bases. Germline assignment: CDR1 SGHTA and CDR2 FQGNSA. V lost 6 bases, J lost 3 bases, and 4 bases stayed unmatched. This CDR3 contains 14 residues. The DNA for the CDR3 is TGTGCCAGCAGACTAGCGGGGGTTAACTACGAGCAGTACTTC. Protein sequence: CASRLAGVNYEQYF.

CDR3 sequence (DNA): TGTGCCAGCAGCTTAGGGACAGGGAACTATGGCTACACCTTC. Translation gives CASSLGTGNYGYTF. The chain recombines TRBV7-9 with TRBJ1-2, with 8 bases that match TRBD1. Germline CDR1 SEHNR, CDR2 FQNEAQ (reference sequence). Trimming at V came to 1 base and at J to 2 bases, leaving 0 bases not matched to a gene. The CDR3 length is 14 residues. The variable domain in full, with the rest retrieved from reference TRBV7-9 and TRBJ1-2, is DTGVSQNPRHKITKRGQNVTFRCDPISEHNRLYWYRQTLGQGPEFLTYFQNEAQLEKSRLLSDRFSAERPKGSFSTLEIQRTEQGDSAMYLCASSLGTGNYGYTFGSGTRLTVV.

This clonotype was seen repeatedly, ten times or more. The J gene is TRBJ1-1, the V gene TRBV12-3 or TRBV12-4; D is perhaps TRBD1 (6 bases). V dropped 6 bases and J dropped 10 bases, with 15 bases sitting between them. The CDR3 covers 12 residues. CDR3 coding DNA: TGTGCCAGCAGCCCCTCGACAGGTGGAGCTTTCTTT. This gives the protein CASSPSTGGAFF.

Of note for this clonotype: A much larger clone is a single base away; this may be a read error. CDR3 in DNA: TGTGCCTGGAACAGGGACCGCATAGATACGCAGTATTTT. Amino acid sequence: CAWNRDRIDTQYF. The V gene is TRBV30, the J gene TRBJ2-3; TRBD1 is a possible D gene (6 bases). The CDR3 is 13 amino acids. V lost 4 bases to trimming and J lost 5 bases, with 13 bases between them. CDR1 is GTSNPN and CDR2 is SVGIG in the germline V gene (reference sequence).

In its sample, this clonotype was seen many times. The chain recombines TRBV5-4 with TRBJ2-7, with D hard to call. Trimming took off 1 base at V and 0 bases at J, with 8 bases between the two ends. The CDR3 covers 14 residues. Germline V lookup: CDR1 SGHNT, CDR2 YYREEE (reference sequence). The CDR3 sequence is CASSLFGDSYEQYF. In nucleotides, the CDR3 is TGTGCCAGCAGCTTGTTTGGCGACTCCTACGAGCAGTACTTC. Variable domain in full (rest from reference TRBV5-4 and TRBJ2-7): ETGVTQSPTHLIKTRGQQVTLRCSSQSGHNTVSWYQQALGQGPQFIFQYYREEENGRGNFPPRFSGLQFPNYSSELNVNALELDDSALYLCASSLFGDSYEQYFGPGTRLTVT.

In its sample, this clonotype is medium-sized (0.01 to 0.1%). The CDR3 loop reads CASSLVFSTDTQYF. The CDR3 DNA reads as TGCGCCAGCAGCTTGGTTTTCAGCACAGATACGCAGTATTTT. The genes are TRBV5-1 and TRBJ2-3, with D unresolved. Germline V gene sequence: CDR1 SGHRS, CDR2 YFSETQ. V was clipped by 0 bases and J by 0 bases, with 5 bases between them. This CDR3 contains 14 residues.

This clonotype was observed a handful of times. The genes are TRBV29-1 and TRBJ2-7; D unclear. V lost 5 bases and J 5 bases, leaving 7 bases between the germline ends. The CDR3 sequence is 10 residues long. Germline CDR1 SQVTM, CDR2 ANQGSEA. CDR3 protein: CSVLANEQYF. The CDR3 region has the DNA TGCAGCGTTCTTGCCAACGAGCAGTACTTC.

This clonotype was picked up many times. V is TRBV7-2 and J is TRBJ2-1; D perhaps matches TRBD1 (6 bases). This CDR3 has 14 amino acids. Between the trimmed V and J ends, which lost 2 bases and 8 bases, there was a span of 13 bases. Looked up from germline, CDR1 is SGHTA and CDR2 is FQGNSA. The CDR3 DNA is TGTGCCAGCAGCTTATACAGGGTTGGTGATGAGCAGTTCTTC. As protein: CASSLYRVGDEQFF.

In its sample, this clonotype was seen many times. CDR3 residues: CASSQDLLNTGELFF. The DNA of the CDR3 is TGCGCCAGCAGCCAAGATTTGTTGAACACCGGGGAGCTGTTTTTT. The gene calls are TRBV4-3 and TRBJ2-2; D is unclear. The CDR3 extends over 15 amino acids. V lost 0 bases and J 1 base, leaving 6 bases between the germline ends. Germline assignment: CDR1 LGHNA and CDR2 YSLEER.

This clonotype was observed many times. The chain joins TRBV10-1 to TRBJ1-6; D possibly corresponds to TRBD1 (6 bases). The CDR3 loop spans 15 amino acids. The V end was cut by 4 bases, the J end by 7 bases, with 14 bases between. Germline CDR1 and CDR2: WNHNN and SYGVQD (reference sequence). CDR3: CASSALTGENSPLHF. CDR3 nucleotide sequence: TGCGCCAGCAGTGCGTTGACAGGAGAAAATTCACCCCTCCACTTT.